This entry lists 27 T cell receptor beta chains sequenced from one sample in a study of T cells after yellow fever vaccination. TCRdb re-called the 5' RACE reads through MiXCR, storing one row per CDR3 protein. The top ten clones hold 17% of a sample with about 330,000 distinct CDR3 sequences, roughly 8.3% of them seen once. The specimen was PBMCs, collected about 41 days after the first yellow fever vaccination. These receptors were taken from a man between 18 and 35 years old who received the YFV17D yellow fever vaccine.

This clonotype has more than one count but fewer than ten. This chain links TRBV25-1 with TRBJ1-2, with a possible D match to TRBD1 (6 bases). V was shortened by 1 base and J by 3 bases, with 12 bases between the two germline ends. There are 15 residues in the CDR3. Per the germline V gene, CDR1 is MGHDK and CDR2 is SYGVNS. The CDR3 loop is CASSEWAGEYYGYTF. CDR3 nucleotides: TGTGCCAGCAGTGAATGGGCAGGGGAGTACTATGGCTACACCTTC.

V is TRBV6-5 and J is TRBJ2-7, with D possibly being TRBD1 or TRBD2 (6 bases each). Per the germline V gene, CDR1 is MNHEY and CDR2 is SVGAGI. Between the trimmed V and J ends, which lost 2 bases and 0 bases, there was a span of 11 bases. This CDR3 has 15 residues. CDR3 in amino acids: CASSYGGPSSYEQYF. The CDR3 DNA reads TGTGCCAGCAGTTACGGGGGGCCGAGCTCCTACGAGCAGTACTTC.

This clonotype turned up a few times. V usage is TRBV9 and J usage is TRBJ1-5; D gene unclear. Germline V lookup: CDR1 SGDLS, CDR2 YYNGEE. The CDR3 is 13 residues long. V was shortened by 0 bases and J by 6 bases, with 7 bases between the two germline ends. Here the CDR3 reads CASSVDYTQPQHF. The CDR3 nucleotides read TGTGCCAGCAGCGTAGATTATACTCAGCCCCAGCATTTT.

This sequence joins TRBV5-1 and TRBJ2-2; D perhaps matches TRBD2 (7 bases). Between the trimmed V and J ends, which lost 5 bases and 2 bases, there was a span of 16 bases. Germline V CDR1 and CDR2: SGHRS, YFSETQ. This CDR3 region has 16 residues. The CDR3 region is CASRRGGSANTGELFF. DNA for the CDR3: TGCGCCAGCAGGAGGGGGGGATCCGCAAACACCGGGGAGCTGTTTTTT.

This clonotype was observed a few times. The rearrangement joins TRBV6-2 or TRBV6-3 to TRBJ1-6; a weak D match, TRBD1 (5 bases). V was shortened by 2 bases and J by 16 bases, with 9 bases between the two germline ends. Germline CDR1 is MNHEY and CDR2 is SVGEGT. The CDR3 loop spans 11 amino acids. CDR3 region: CASSYGQGLHF. The CDR3 nucleotides read TGTGCCAGCAGTTACGGCCAGGGACTCCACTTT.

The genes are TRBV7-9 and TRBJ1-4; no clear D. The CDR3 length is 15 residues. V was trimmed by 4 bases and J by 1 base, leaving 10 bases between them. In germline, CDR1 is SEHNR, CDR2 FQNEAQ (reference sequence). CDR3 coding DNA: TGTGCCAGCAGCTCCGGTCGGCAAACTAATGAAAAACTGTTTTTT. It yields the protein CASSSGRQTNEKLFF.

This clonotype was seen a handful of times. The rearrangement uses TRBV29-1 and TRBJ2-3, with 9 bases identical to TRBD2. Unmatched junction bases numbered 8, after V lost 4 bases and J lost 3 bases. Germline lookup yields CDR1 SQVTM and CDR2 ANQGSEA. The CDR3 spans 15 residues. The CDR3 protein is CSVGLSGGQTDTQYF. CDR3 sequence (DNA): TGCAGCGTTGGTCTCAGCGGGGGGCAAACAGATACGCAGTATTTT.

This clonotype was recorded at least ten times. The chain joins TRBV12-3 or TRBV12-4 to TRBJ2-5; a possible D gene is TRBD1 (6 bases). This CDR3 is 13 amino acids long. V was cut by 1 base and J by 6 bases, with 9 bases left in between. The CDR3 sequence is CASSLGGQQTQYF. As DNA, the CDR3 is TGTGCCAGCAGTTTAGGGGGACAACAGACCCAGTACTTC.

The genes are TRBV7-9 and TRBJ2-7, with D possibly matching TRBD2 (7 bases). The ends were cut back, 5 bases at V and 9 bases at J, with 14 bases in the middle. Germline CDR1 SEHNR, CDR2 FQNEAQ (reference sequence). The CDR3 has 12 residues. This CDR3 reads CASSRGGAWQYF. The CDR3 bases are TGTGCCAGCAGCCGCGGGGGCGCGTGGCAGTACTTC.

This clonotype was detected only a few times. This chain connects TRBV5-1 to TRBJ1-2; 10 bases match TRBD1. The CDR3 contains 16 residues. The germline CDR1 and CDR2 sequences are SGHRS and YFSETQ. J lost 7 bases, V lost 0 bases, and 9 bases had no gene match. CDR3 coding DNA: TGCGCCAGCAGCTTGGATTTACCGGGACAGGGGTTTGGCTACACCTTC. Encoded protein: CASSLDLPGQGFGYTF.

This clonotype was detected a few times. This chain joins TRBV18 and TRBJ1-1; a weak D match, TRBD1 (5 bases). Germline V gene lookup returns CDR1 KGHSH and CDR2 LQKENI. V was pared by 2 bases and J by 6 bases, with 19 bases between. This CDR3 comprises 16 residues. The CDR3 DNA is TGTGCCAGCTCACCATCCTACCAGGGTAAAGTCGCTGAAGCTTTCTTT. Protein: CASSPSYQGKVAEAFF.

This clonotype was counted between two and nine times. V and J are TRBV4-1 and TRBJ1-1; unclear D gene. The germline gives CDR1 MGHRA, CDR2 YSYEKL. V was cut by 4 bases and J by 0 bases, with 15 bases left in between. This CDR3 comprises 16 residues. The DNA for the CDR3 is TGCGCCAGCAGCCCAGAGCCGACTCTTATGAACACTGAAGCTTTCTTT. Translation: CASSPEPTLMNTEAFF.

V is TRBV5-4 and J is TRBJ2-5; D is undetermined. Germline V gene sequence: CDR1 SGHNT, CDR2 YYREEE (reference sequence). Trimming pared 4 bases from V and 1 base from J, leaving 11 bases between. The CDR3 loop spans 14 amino acids. This CDR3 reads CASSPSSRQETQYF. CDR3 nucleotides: TGTGCCAGCAGCCCCTCCTCTCGCCAAGAGACCCAGTACTTC.

This clonotype was detected ten times or more. The rearrangement links TRBV4-3 to TRBJ1-6; weak D call: TRBD1 (5 bases). V lost 1 base to trimming and J lost 9 bases, with 13 bases between them. CDR1 is LGHNA, CDR2 YSLEER, per germline. The CDR3 runs 15 residues. The CDR3 coding sequence is TGCGCCAGCAGCCAAGTACACAGGTCGAGTTCACCCCTCCACTTT. This gives the protein CASSQVHRSSSPLHF.

This clonotype was recorded a few times. The J gene is TRBJ2-1, the V gene TRBV6-5; D is unresolved. The CDR3 is 14 amino acids. Germline loops: CDR1 MNHEY, CDR2 SVGAGI. Trimming shortened V by 4 bases and J by 3 bases, and 10 bases separated the two germline ends. CDR3 in DNA: TGTGCCAGCAGTTCACCCGCCTACTACAATGAGCAGTTCTTC. It specifies CASSSPAYYNEQFF.

This chain connects TRBV7-6 to TRBJ1-1; D not resolved. Trimming removed 2 bases at V and 1 base at J, with 17 bases between. Looked up from germline, CDR1 is SGHVS and CDR2 is FNYEAQ. The length of the CDR3 is 17 residues. CDR3: CASSLYVGEAGNTEAFF. CDR3 in DNA: TGTGCCAGCAGCTTATATGTCGGGGAGGCGGGGAACACTGAAGCTTTCTTT.

The chain has TRBV20-1 and TRBJ2-3; 12 bases fit TRBD2. V lost 3 bases to trimming and J lost 8 bases; unmatched junction nucleotides: 9. Germline lookup yields CDR1 DFQATT and CDR2 SNEGSKA (reference sequence). The CDR3 length is 15 residues. CDR3 DNA: TGCAGTGCTAGTTTGGGACTAGCGGGCGCAGGTACGCAGTATTTT. This gives the protein CSASLGLAGAGTQYF.

The sample holds a few counts of this clonotype. DNA of the CDR3: TGTGCCAGCAGTTTAGCCGCCTACAGGGAGGGAGAGACCCAGTACTTC. It translates to CASSLAAYREGETQYF. The genes are TRBV28 and TRBJ2-5, with a weak D call TRBD2 (7 bases). V lost 2 bases, J lost 4 bases, and 17 bases lay in between. This CDR3 comprises 16 residues. Looked up from germline, CDR1 is MDHEN and CDR2 is SYDVKM.

Comments on this clonotype: A much more abundant neighbour one base away suggests this may be a read error. The genes are TRBV5-1 and TRBJ1-4; D uncertain. This CDR3 has 15 amino acids. The V end lost 0 bases, the J end lost 3 bases, and 9 bases lay between the germline ends. In germline, CDR1 is SGHRS, CDR2 YFSETQ. The CDR3 spells CASSLGERSNEKLFF. CDR3 bases: TGCGCCAGCAGCTTGGGGGAGCGATCTAATGAAAAACTGTTTTTT. Using reference TRBV5-1 and TRBJ1-4 for the parts outside the CDR3, the full variable domain is KAGVTQTPRYLIKTRGQQVTLSCSPISGHRSVSWYQQTPGQGLQFLFEYFSETQRNKGNFPGRFSGRQFSNSRSEMNVSTLELGDSALYLCASSLGERSNEKLFFGSGTQLSVL.

The chain employs TRBV4-1 and TRBJ2-7, with TRBD2 identical over 9 bases. V dropped 4 bases and J dropped 6; count of bases not matched to a gene: 4. The CDR3 consists of 13 residues. CDR1 is MGHRA and CDR2 is YSYEKL in the germline V gene. CDR3 in amino acids: CASSRTSEAEQYV. The CDR3 DNA sequence: TGCGCCAGCAGCCGGACTAGCGAGGCCGAGCAGTACGTC.

The rearrangement uses TRBV7-9 and TRBJ2-7; perhaps D is TRBD1 or TRBD2 (5 bases each). The V end was cut by 6 bases, the J end by 6 bases, with 12 bases between. Germline V gene sequence: CDR1 SEHNR, CDR2 FQNEAQ (reference sequence). The CDR3 runs to 12 residues. The CDR3 sequence is CASSSLGPEQYV. The CDR3 DNA follows: TGTGCCAGCAGTTCCCTGGGACCCGAGCAGTACGTC.

The chain recombines TRBV7-4 with TRBJ2-3; 11 bases fit TRBD2. The length of the CDR3 is 15 residues. The ends lost 5 bases at V and 4 bases at J; junction bases unmatched: 5. CDR1 is SGHVT, CDR2 SQSDAQ, per germline. The CDR3 DNA sequence: TGTGCCAGCAGCCAGACTAGCGGGGCAGCAGATACGCAGTATTTT. Translating gives CASSQTSGAADTQYF.

Many counts were recorded for this clonotype. V usage is TRBV6-5 and J usage is TRBJ1-2, with TRBD1 as a possible D gene (5 bases). Trimming took off 4 bases at V and 13 bases at J, with 22 bases between the two ends. The CDR3 spans 14 residues. The germline CDR1 and CDR2 sequences are MNHEY and SVGAGI. The CDR3 loop reads CASSWGEHRLGGTF. Written as DNA, the CDR3 is TGTGCCAGCAGTTGGGGGGAGCACCGACTCGGGGGCACCTTC.

V gene TRBV7-9 combines with J gene TRBJ1-5; D ambiguous. The CDR3 contains 14 residues. CDR1 and CDR2 from the germline V gene are SEHNR and FQNEAQ (reference sequence). The V and J ends lost 4 bases and 3 bases respectively, with 10 bases between them. CDR3 sequence: CASSSYGVNQPQHF. The CDR3 coding sequence is TGTGCCAGCAGCTCGTATGGGGTCAATCAGCCCCAGCATTTT.

The rearrangement joins TRBV18 to TRBJ2-5; TRBD1 aligns across 9 bases. The V segment lost 5 bases and the J segment 2 bases; nucleotides outside the gene matches: 6. CDR1 and CDR2 from the germline V gene are KGHSH and LQKENI. CDR3 length equals 15 residues. The CDR3 spells CASSLRTGAQETQYF. In nucleotides, the CDR3 is TGTGCCAGCTCATTACGGACAGGGGCGCAAGAGACCCAGTACTTC.

The chain has TRBV25-1 and TRBJ2-5; TRBD2 aligns across 8 bases. V dropped 10 bases and J dropped 5; count of bases not matched to a gene: 9. The CDR3 totals 13 residues. From germline, CDR1 is MGHDK and CDR2 SYGVNS. CDR3 DNA: TGTGCCATGGGCTCCTGGACTAGCGAGACCCAGTACTTC. Protein: CAMGSWTSETQYF.

This rearrangement joins TRBV3-1 to TRBJ1-6; 8 bases line up with TRBD1. The length of the CDR3 is 14 residues. CDR1 is LGHDT and CDR2 is YNNKEL in the germline V gene (reference sequence). V shed 2 bases and J 8 bases; nucleotides not matched to a gene: 2. Here the CDR3 reads CASSQPDRDSPLHF. The CDR3 coding sequence is TGTGCCAGCAGCCAACCGGACAGGGATTCACCCCTCCACTTT.